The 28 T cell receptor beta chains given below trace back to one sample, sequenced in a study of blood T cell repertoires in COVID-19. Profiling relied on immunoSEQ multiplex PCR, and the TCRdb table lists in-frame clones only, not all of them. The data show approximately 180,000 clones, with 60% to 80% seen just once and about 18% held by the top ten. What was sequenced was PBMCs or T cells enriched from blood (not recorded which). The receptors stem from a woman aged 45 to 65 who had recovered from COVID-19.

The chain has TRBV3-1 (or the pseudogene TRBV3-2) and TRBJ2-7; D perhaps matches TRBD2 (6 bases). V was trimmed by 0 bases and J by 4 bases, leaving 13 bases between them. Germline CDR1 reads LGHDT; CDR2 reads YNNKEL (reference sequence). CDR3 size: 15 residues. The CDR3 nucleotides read TGTGCCAGCAGCCAAGATGTGGGACTGCAATACGAGCAGTACTTC. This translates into CASSQDVGLQYEQYF.

The CDR3 reads CASSLTSGSVNHNEQFF. In DNA, the CDR3 is TGTGCCAGCAGCTTAACTAGCGGGAGCGTGAATCACAATGAGCAGTTCTTC. The genes are TRBV7-9 and TRBJ2-1, with 11 positions matching TRBD2. V was pared by 2 bases and J by 5 bases, with 8 bases of the junction left unmatched. The CDR3 is 17 amino acids. Germline V lookup: CDR1 SEHNR, CDR2 FQNEAQ (reference sequence).

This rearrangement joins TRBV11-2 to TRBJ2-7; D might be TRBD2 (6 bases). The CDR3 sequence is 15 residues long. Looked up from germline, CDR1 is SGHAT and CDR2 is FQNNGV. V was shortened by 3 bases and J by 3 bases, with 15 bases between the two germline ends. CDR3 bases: TGTGCCAGCAGCTTTCGACTAGATTCCATCTACGAGCAGTACTTC. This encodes CASSFRLDSIYEQYF.

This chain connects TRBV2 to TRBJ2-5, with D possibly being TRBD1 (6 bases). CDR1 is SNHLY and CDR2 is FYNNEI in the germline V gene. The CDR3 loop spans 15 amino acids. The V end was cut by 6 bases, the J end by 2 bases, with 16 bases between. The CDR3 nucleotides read TGTGCCAGCAGGACCAGGGGTATCGGGCAAGAGACCCAGTACTTC. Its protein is CASRTRGIGQETQYF.

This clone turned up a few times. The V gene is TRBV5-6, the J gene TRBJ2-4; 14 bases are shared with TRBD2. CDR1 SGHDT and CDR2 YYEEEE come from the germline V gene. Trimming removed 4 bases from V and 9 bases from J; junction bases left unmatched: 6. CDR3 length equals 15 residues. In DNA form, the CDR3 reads TGTGCCAGCAGCCCGGGACTAGCGGGAGCCGGCATTCAGTACTTC. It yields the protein CASSPGLAGAGIQYF. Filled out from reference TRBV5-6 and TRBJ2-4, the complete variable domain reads DAGVTQSPTHLIKTRGQQVTLRCSPKSGHDTVSWYQQALGQGPQFIFQYYEEEERQRGNFPDRFSGHQFPNYSSELNVNALLLGDSALYLCASSPGLAGAGIQYFGAGTRLSVL.

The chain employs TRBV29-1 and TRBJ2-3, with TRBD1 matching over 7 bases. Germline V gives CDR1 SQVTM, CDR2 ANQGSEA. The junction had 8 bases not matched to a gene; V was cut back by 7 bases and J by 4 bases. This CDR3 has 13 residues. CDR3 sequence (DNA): TGCAGCGATAAGGACAGGAACGCAGATACGCAGTATTTT. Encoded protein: CSDKDRNADTQYF.

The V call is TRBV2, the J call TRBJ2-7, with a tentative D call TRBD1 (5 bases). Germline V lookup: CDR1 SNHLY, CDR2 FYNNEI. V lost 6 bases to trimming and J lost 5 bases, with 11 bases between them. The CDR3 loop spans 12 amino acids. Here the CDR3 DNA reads TGTGCCAGCAGCCCAGCCAGGGACGAGCAGTACTTC. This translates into CASSPARDEQYF.

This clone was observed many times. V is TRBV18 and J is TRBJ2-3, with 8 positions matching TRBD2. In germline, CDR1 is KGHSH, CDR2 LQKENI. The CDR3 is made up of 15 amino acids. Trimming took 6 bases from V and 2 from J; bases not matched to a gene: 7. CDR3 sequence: CASSYSGIPTDTQYF. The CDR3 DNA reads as TGTGCCAGCTCTTATAGCGGGATCCCCACAGATACGCAGTATTTT. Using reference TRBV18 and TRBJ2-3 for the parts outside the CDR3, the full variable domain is NAGVMQNPRHLVRRRGQEARLRCSPMKGHSHVYWYRQLPEEGLKFMVYLQKENIIDESGMPKERFSAEFPKEGPSILRIQQVVRGDSAAYFCASSYSGIPTDTQYFGPGTRLTVL.

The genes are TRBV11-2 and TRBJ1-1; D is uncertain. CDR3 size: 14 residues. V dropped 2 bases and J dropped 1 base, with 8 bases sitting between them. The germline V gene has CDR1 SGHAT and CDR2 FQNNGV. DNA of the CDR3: TGTGCCAGCAGCTTAATAGTAGAGAACACTGAAGCTTTCTTT. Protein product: CASSLIVENTEAFF.

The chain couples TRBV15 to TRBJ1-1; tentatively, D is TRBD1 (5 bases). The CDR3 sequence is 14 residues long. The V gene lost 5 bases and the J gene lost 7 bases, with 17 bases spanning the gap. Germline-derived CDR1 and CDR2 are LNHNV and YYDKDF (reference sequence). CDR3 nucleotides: TGTGCCACCAGCGAGCGGGGCGATAGATTTGAAGCTTTCTTT. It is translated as CATSERGDRFEAFF.

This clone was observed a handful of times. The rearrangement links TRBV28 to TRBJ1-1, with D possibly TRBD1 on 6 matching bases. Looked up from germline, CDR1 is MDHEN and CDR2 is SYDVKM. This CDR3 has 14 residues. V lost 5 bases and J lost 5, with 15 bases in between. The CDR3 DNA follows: TGTGCCAGCAGTCCCACTCTAGGGGGAACTGAAGCTTTCTTT. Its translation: CASSPTLGGTEAFF.

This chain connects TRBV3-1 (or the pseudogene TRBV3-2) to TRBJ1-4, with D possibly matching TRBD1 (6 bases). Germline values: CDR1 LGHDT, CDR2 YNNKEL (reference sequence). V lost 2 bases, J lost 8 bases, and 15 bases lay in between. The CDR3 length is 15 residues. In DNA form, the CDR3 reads TGTGCCAGCAGCCAATTAAACCAGGGGAACGAAAAACTGTTTTTT. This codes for CASSQLNQGNEKLFF.

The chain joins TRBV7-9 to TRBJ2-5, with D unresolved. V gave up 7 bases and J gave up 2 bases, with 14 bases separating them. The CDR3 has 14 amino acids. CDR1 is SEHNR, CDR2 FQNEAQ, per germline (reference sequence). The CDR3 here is CASTPTGGQETQYF. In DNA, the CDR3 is TGTGCCAGCACCCCGACGGGTGGGCAAGAGACCCAGTACTTC.

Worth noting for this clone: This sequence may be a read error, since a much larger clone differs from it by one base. Here the CDR3 reads CASSLGAGSNEKLFF. The CDR3 nucleotides are TGTGCCAGCAGCTTAGGGGCAGGGTCTAATGAAAAACTGTTTTTT. V gene TRBV11-2 combines with J gene TRBJ1-4; tentatively, D is TRBD1 (5 bases). V was cut by 1 base and J by 3 bases, with 9 bases left in between. This CDR3 has 15 residues. CDR1 is SGHAT, CDR2 FQNNGV, per germline.

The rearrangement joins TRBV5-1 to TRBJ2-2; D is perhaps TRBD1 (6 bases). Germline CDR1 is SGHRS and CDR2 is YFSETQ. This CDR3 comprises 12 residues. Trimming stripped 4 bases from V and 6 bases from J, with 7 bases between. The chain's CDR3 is CASSPGAGELFF. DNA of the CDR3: TGCGCCAGCAGCCCAGGGGCCGGGGAGCTGTTTTTT. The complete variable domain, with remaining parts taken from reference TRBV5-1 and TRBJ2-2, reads KAGVTQTPRYLIKTRGQQVTLSCSPISGHRSVSWYQQTPGQGLQFLFEYFSETQRNKGNFPGRFSGRQFSNSRSEMNVSTLELGDSALYLCASSPGAGELFFGEGSRLTVL.

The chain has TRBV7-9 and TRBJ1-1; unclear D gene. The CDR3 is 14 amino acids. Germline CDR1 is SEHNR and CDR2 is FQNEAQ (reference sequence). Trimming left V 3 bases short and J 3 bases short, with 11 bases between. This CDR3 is CASSFTVGDTEAFF. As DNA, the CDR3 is TGTGCCAGCAGCTTCACTGTTGGTGACACTGAAGCTTTCTTT.

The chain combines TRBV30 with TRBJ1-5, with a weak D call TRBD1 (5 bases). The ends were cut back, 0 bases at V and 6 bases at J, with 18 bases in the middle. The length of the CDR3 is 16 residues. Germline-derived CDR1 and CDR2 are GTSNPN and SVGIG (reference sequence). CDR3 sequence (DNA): TGTGCCTGGAGTGTAAGGGGCTCGGCGGTTACTCAGCCCCAGCATTTT. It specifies CAWSVRGSAVTQPQHF.

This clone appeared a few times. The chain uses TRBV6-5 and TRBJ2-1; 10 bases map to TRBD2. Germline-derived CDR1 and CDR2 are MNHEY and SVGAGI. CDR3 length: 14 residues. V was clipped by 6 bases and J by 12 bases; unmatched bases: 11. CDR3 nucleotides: TGTGCCAGCAGCCCCTCTAGCGGGAGTCGTGGGCAGTTCTTC. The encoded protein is CASSPSSGSRGQFF.

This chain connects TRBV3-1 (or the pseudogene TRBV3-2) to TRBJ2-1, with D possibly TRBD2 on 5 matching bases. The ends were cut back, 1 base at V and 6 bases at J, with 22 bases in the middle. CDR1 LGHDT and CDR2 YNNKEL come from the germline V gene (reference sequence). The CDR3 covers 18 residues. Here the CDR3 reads CASSQVLRVGLAGNEQFF. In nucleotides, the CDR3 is TGTGCCAGCAGCCAAGTCCTTAGGGTTGGGCTAGCCGGCAATGAGCAGTTCTTC.

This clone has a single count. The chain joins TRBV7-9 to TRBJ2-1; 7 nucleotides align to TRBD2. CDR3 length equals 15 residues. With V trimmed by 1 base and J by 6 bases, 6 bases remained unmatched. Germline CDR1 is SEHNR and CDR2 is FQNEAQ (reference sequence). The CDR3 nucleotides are TGTGCCAGCAGCTTAGTTCTAGCGGAGACCAATGAGCAGTTCTTC. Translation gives CASSLVLAETNEQFF.

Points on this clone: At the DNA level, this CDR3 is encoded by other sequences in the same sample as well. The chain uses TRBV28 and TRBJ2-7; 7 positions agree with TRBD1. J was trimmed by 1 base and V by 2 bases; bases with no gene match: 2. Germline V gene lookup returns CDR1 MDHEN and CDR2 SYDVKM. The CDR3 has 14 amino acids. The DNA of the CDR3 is TGTGCCAGCAGTTTAAGGGGGCGGTCCTACGAGCAGTACTTC. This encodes CASSLRGRSYEQYF.

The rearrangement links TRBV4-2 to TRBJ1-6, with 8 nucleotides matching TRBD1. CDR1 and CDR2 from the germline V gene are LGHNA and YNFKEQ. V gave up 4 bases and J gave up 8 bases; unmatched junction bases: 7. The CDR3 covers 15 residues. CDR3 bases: TGTGCCAGCAGCCGTGGACAGGGTGCGGATTCACCCCTCCACTTT. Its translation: CASSRGQGADSPLHF.

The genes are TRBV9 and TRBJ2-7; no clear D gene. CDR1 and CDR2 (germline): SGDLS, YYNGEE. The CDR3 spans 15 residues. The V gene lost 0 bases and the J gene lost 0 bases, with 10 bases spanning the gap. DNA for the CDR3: TGTGCCAGCAGCGTAGCCGGCCAGGCCTCCTACGAGCAGTACTTC. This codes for CASSVAGQASYEQYF.

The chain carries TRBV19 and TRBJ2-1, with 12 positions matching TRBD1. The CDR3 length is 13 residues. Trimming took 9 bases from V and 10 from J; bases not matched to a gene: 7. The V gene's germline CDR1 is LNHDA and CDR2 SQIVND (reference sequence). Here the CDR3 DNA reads TGTGCCAGCCTGGGACAGGGGGCGGGAGAGCAGTTCTTC. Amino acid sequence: CASLGQGAGEQFF.

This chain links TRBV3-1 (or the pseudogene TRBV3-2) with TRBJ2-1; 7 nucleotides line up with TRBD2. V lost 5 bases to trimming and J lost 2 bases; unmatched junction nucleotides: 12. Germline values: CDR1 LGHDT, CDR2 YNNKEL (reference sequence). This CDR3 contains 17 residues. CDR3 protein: CASSVFPSSGTYNEQFF. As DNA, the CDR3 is TGTGCCAGCAGCGTTTTCCCCTCTAGCGGTACCTACAATGAGCAGTTCTTC.

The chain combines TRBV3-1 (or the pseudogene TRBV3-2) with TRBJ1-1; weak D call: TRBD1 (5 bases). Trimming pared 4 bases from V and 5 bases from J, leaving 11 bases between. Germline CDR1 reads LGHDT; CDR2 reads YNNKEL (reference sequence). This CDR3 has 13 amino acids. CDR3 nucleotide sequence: TGTGCCAGCAGCCCCCGTGGGGGGACTGAAGCTTTCTTT. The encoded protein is CASSPRGGTEAFF.

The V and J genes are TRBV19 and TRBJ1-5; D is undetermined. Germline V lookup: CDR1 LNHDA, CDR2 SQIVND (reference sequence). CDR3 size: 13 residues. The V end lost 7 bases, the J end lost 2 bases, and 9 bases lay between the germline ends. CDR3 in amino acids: CASTPLGNQPQHF. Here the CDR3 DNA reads TGTGCCAGTACCCCCCTTGGCAATCAGCCCCAGCATTTT.

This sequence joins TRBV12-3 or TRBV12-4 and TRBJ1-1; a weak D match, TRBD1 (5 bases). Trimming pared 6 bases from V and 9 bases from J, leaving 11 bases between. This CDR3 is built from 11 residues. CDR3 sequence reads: CASSFGQKAFF. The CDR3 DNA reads TGTGCCAGCAGCTTCGGACAAAAAGCTTTCTTT.